These 29 T cell receptor beta chains were sequenced from one sample in a study of T cell repertoires in cytomegalovirus infection. TCRdb fed the reads into MiXCR, producing one record per CDR3 protein. The sample consists of some 180,000 distinct CDR3 sequences, 8% to 10% of them appearing once. Sequenced: PBMCs. The receptor source for this set is a human donor in good health (CMV status not recorded). Some clones in this sample may be carry-over from other donors' samples.

This chain links TRBV5-6 with TRBJ2-7; D is uncertain. The V end lost 2 bases, the J end lost 2 bases, and 11 bases lay between the germline ends. Per the germline V gene, CDR1 is SGHDT and CDR2 is YYEEEE. The CDR3 loop spans 14 amino acids. CDR3 bases: TGTGCCAGCAGCTTTTGGGAAAGAGCCTACGAGCAGTACTTC. Translation: CASSFWERAYEQYF.

This clonotype was seen a handful of times. The chain is built from TRBV14 and TRBJ1-1; 10 bases fit TRBD1. Germline CDR1 and CDR2: SGHDN and FVKESK. The CDR3 covers 17 residues. V was pared by 4 bases and J by 0 bases, with 8 bases of the junction left unmatched. The CDR3 spells CASSLHRDRGMNTEAFF. The CDR3 DNA reads as TGTGCCAGCAGCCTCCACCGGGACAGGGGCATGAACACTGAAGCTTTCTTT.

J is TRBJ2-5 and V is TRBV20-1; possible D gene TRBD2, 8 bases. V lost 1 base and J lost 4, with 16 bases in between. This CDR3 comprises 15 residues. Germline V gene lookup returns CDR1 DFQATT and CDR2 SNEGSKA (reference sequence). CDR3 DNA sequence: TGCAGTGCTAGAGTTCCGGGAGGGGGCGGAGAGACCCAGTACTTC. Its protein is CSARVPGGGGETQYF.

V and J are TRBV28 and TRBJ2-5; D ambiguous. The germline V and J ends were trimmed by 4 bases and 5 bases, with 17 bases remaining between them. This CDR3 is built from 15 residues. Per germline, CDR1 MDHEN and CDR2 SYDVKM. The CDR3 loop is CASSSLGNNRETQYF. The CDR3 nucleotides are TGTGCCAGCAGTTCCCTGGGGAACAACCGGGAGACCCAGTACTTC.

This clonotype was seen a few times. The chain employs TRBV7-3 and TRBJ2-2, with D possibly being TRBD2 (5 bases). Germline assignment: CDR1 SGHTA and CDR2 FQGTGA. This CDR3 has 13 amino acids. The germline V and J ends were trimmed by 8 bases and 7 bases, with 14 bases remaining between them. This CDR3 is CASSRLADGELFF. The CDR3 region has the DNA TGTGCCAGCTCCAGGCTAGCAGACGGGGAGCTGTTTTTT.

This clonotype was counted ten times or more. V gene TRBV7-2 combines with J gene TRBJ1-1, with 7 bases identical to TRBD1. With 10 bases clipped from V and 7 bases from J, the junction kept 3 bases outside the gene matches. Per the germline V gene, CDR1 is SGHTA and CDR2 is FQGNSA. The CDR3 totals 10 residues. CDR3: CATGGGEAFF. CDR3 DNA sequence: TGTGCCACAGGGGGGGGTGAAGCTTTCTTT.

V usage is TRBV15 and J usage is TRBJ2-3; TRBD2 matches at 9 bases. The trim removed 4 bases at V and 4 bases at J, leaving 3 bases unmatched. The CDR3 spans 14 residues. CDR1 and CDR2 (germline): LNHNV, YYDKDF (reference sequence). CDR3 loop: CATSIAGEADTQYF. DNA of the CDR3: TGTGCCACCAGCATAGCGGGAGAGGCAGATACGCAGTATTTT.

In this sample, this clonotype turned up many times. The rearrangement uses TRBV7-2 and TRBJ1-2, with a tentative D call TRBD1 (5 bases). Per germline, CDR1 SGHTA and CDR2 FQGNSA. The V gene lost 4 bases and the J gene lost 8 bases, with 14 bases spanning the gap. The CDR3 is 13 residues long. DNA of the CDR3: TGTGCCAGCAGCTCCCCAGGTCAGGGAGGCTACACCTTC. This sequence encodes CASSSPGQGGYTF.

The CDR3 coding sequence is TGCAGTGCTAAGAGGGCGGGGGTTAGCGAGCAGTACTTC. This sequence encodes CSAKRAGVSEQYF. V is TRBV20-1 and J is TRBJ2-7; 7 bases match TRBD2. The CDR3 has 13 residues. The V gene end was trimmed by 4 bases and the J gene end by 6 bases; junction bases not matched to a gene: 9. Germline CDR1 DFQATT, CDR2 SNEGSKA (reference sequence).

The chain couples TRBV19 to TRBJ2-6; TRBD2 is a possible D gene (5 bases). The CDR3 totals 15 residues. CDR1 is LNHDA, CDR2 SQIVND, per germline (reference sequence). Trimming stripped 6 bases from V and 2 bases from J, with 11 bases between. CDR3 DNA: TGTGCCAGTAGGGGGATGGAGGCTGGGGCCAACGTCCTGACTTTC. This codes for CASRGMEAGANVLTF.

This clonotype occurred many times. The chain recombines TRBV29-1 with TRBJ2-3; D perhaps matches TRBD1 (5 bases). This CDR3 has 12 residues. Between the trimmed V and J ends, which lost 4 bases and 4 bases, there was a span of 9 bases. The germline gives CDR1 SQVTM, CDR2 ANQGSEA. DNA of the CDR3: TGCAGCGTTGCCGTAGGGGCAGATACGCAGTATTTT. Amino acids: CSVAVGADTQYF.

This clonotype was observed a few times. The genes are TRBV7-4 and TRBJ1-2; D is ambiguous. The V gene lost 3 bases and the J gene lost 6 bases, with 8 bases spanning the gap. In germline, CDR1 is SGHVT, CDR2 SQSDAQ. This CDR3 contains 12 residues. The CDR3 DNA follows: TGTGCCAGCAGCTTTACATCTGATGGCTACACCTTC. It is translated as CASSFTSDGYTF. Variable domain in full (rest from reference TRBV7-4 and TRBJ1-2): GAGVSQSPRYKVAKRGRDVALRCDSISGHVTLYWYRQTLGQGSEVLTYSQSDAQRDKSGRPSGRFSAERPERSVSTLKIQRTEQGDSAVYLCASSFTSDGYTFGSGTRLTVV.

In its sample, this clonotype was seen many times. The chain recombines TRBV7-9 with TRBJ2-1, with TRBD1 matching over 8 bases. This CDR3 is 11 amino acids long. V shed 5 bases and J 14 bases; nucleotides not matched to a gene: 5. Germline V CDR1 and CDR2: SEHNR, FQNEAQ (reference sequence). The CDR3 DNA sequence: TGTGCCAGCAGCCCTCCGGGACAGGAGTTCTTC. This translates into CASSPPGQEFF.

This clonotype came up many times. V gene TRBV6-2 or TRBV6-3 combines with J gene TRBJ1-1; no firm D call. Trimming stripped 5 bases from V and 7 bases from J, with 11 bases between. CDR1 MNHEY and CDR2 SVGEGT come from the germline V gene. CDR3 length: 12 amino acids. CDR3 DNA: TGTGCCAGCAGTCAGAACACGGTTGAAGCTTTCTTT. Translating gives CASSQNTVEAFF.

This clonotype was detected a few times. The chain couples TRBV5-4 to TRBJ2-5; 8 bases map to TRBD2. CDR3 size: 14 residues. Germline V CDR1 and CDR2: SGHNT, YYREEE (reference sequence). V dropped 4 bases and J dropped 4; count of bases not matched to a gene: 6. The CDR3, as DNA: TGTGCCAGCAGCACAGCGGGAGTCGGAGAGACCCAGTACTTC. Protein sequence: CASSTAGVGETQYF.

The chain couples TRBV20-1 to TRBJ2-7; tentatively, D is TRBD1 (6 bases). The CDR3 covers 11 residues. The germline CDR1 and CDR2 sequences are DFQATT and SNEGSKA (reference sequence). Trimming took 2 bases from V and 7 from J, leaving 9 bases between them. CDR3 residues: CSARRDREQYF. The CDR3 bases are TGCAGTGCTAGACGCGACAGGGAGCAGTACTTC.

This clonotype was counted ten times or more. This sequence joins TRBV7-2 and TRBJ2-2; 10 bases line up with TRBD2. CDR3 length equals 17 residues. V shed 5 bases, J shed 2 bases, and the junction held 8 bases outside the gene matches. Germline V lookup: CDR1 SGHTA, CDR2 FQGNSA. This CDR3 is CASSHIAGGLNTGELFF. The CDR3 bases are TGTGCCAGCAGCCATATAGCGGGGGGCCTTAACACCGGGGAGCTGTTTTTT.

This clonotype was seen at least ten times. The rearrangement links TRBV2 to TRBJ2-7; D may correspond to TRBD1 or TRBD2 (6 bases each). This CDR3 has 13 residues. The germline V and J ends were trimmed by 0 bases and 6 bases, with 9 bases remaining between them. Germline V gene lookup returns CDR1 SNHLY and CDR2 FYNNEI. The CDR3 protein is CASSEAKGGEQYF. CDR3 coding DNA: TGTGCCAGCAGTGAAGCGAAGGGGGGCGAGCAGTACTTC.

The chain employs TRBV12-3 or TRBV12-4 and TRBJ1-1; no clear D. Trimming removed 7 bases from V and 1 base from J, with 13 bases in between. The CDR3 spans 14 residues. The CDR3 spells CASNEGRPNTEAFF. In DNA, the CDR3 is TGTGCCAGCAATGAGGGCAGGCCGAACACTGAAGCTTTCTTT.

This clonotype was seen ten or more times. The chain is built from TRBV19 and TRBJ2-3; 7 bases map to TRBD2. The CDR3 covers 16 residues. Germline assignment: CDR1 LNHDA and CDR2 SQIVND (reference sequence). Germline trimming cut 0 bases from V and 2 bases from J; bases unmatched to any gene: 5. The DNA for the CDR3 is TGTGCCAGTAGTATAGAGGCTAGCGGCCTCACAGATACGCAGTATTTT. It encodes CASSIEASGLTDTQYF. The full variable domain, in which reference TRBV19 and TRBJ2-3 provide the parts outside the CDR3, is DGGITQSPKYLFRKEGQNVTLSCEQNLNHDAMYWYRQDPGQGLRLIYYSQIVNDFQKGDIAEGYSVSREKKESFPLTVTSAQKNPTAFYLCASSIEASGLTDTQYFGPGTRLTVL.

The chain uses TRBV25-1 and TRBJ2-6; 8 nucleotides agree with TRBD2. Trimming removed 7 bases from V and 0 bases from J; junction bases left unmatched: 2. The germline V gene encodes CDR1 MGHDK and CDR2 SYGVNS. The CDR3 has 15 residues. The CDR3 loop reads CASTGGHSGANVLTF. The CDR3 bases are TGTGCCAGCACGGGAGGGCACTCTGGGGCCAACGTCCTGACTTTC.

In its sample, this clonotype was seen many times. The chain joins TRBV20-1 to TRBJ2-2, with 9 bases identical to TRBD1. The CDR3 spans 17 residues. V lost 2 bases to trimming and J lost 5 bases; unmatched junction nucleotides: 12. Germline assignment: CDR1 DFQATT and CDR2 SNEGSKA (reference sequence). The CDR3 nucleotides are TGCAGTGCTAGACTCCCGCTTCCGGGACAGGGTACCGGGGAGCTGTTTTTT. This codes for CSARLPLPGQGTGELFF.

By share of the sample, this clonotype is medium-sized. CDR3 sequence reads: CASDSGAPYNEQFF. The DNA of the CDR3 is TGTGCCAGCGACAGCGGAGCGCCCTACAATGAGCAGTTCTTC. The rearrangement uses TRBV6-2 or TRBV6-3 and TRBJ2-1; D could derive from TRBD1 or TRBD2 (5 bases each). V shed 8 bases and J shed 2 bases, with 13 bases lying between them. From germline, CDR1 is MNHEY and CDR2 SVGEGT. This CDR3 region has 14 residues.

There are many counts of this clonotype. The chain has TRBV29-1 and TRBJ2-3, with D unclear. Germline CDR1 SQVTM, CDR2 ANQGSEA. The CDR3 consists of 12 residues. Trimming cost V 4 bases and J 3 bases, with 8 bases left between them. The CDR3 nucleotides are TGCAGCGTTGCCAGGACGACAGATACGCAGTATTTT. It is translated as CSVARTTDTQYF.

This clonotype has just a few counts. The J gene is TRBJ2-5, the V gene TRBV30, with a weak D call TRBD1 (5 bases). The CDR3 has 12 residues. The germline CDR1 and CDR2 sequences are GTSNPN and SVGIG (reference sequence). Between the trimmed V and J ends, which lost 2 bases and 2 bases, there was a span of 6 bases. The CDR3 DNA reads TGTGCCTGGAGTACAGGTCAAGAGACCCAGTACTTC. Translated: CAWSTGQETQYF.

This clonotype was seen repeatedly, ten times or more. The rearrangement uses TRBV7-3 and TRBJ2-7, with 8 positions matching TRBD2. Germline lookup yields CDR1 SGHTA and CDR2 FQGTGA. After removal of 2 bases from V and 3 bases from J, the junction contained 21 bases not matched to a gene. The CDR3 contains 20 residues. The CDR3 nucleotides are TGTGCCAGCAGCTTATTAGTGGCCACGATAGCGGGATCAAACGTCTACGAGCAGTACTTC. Translating it yields CASSLLVATIAGSNVYEQYF.

This clonotype has at least ten counts. The gene calls are TRBV7-2 and TRBJ2-7, with TRBD2 matching 14 bases. Trimming took 5 bases from V and 2 from J; bases not matched to a gene: 5. The CDR3 length is 16 residues. CDR1 is SGHTA, CDR2 FQGNSA, per germline. The CDR3 sequence is CASSRTSGRTPYEQYF. Here the CDR3 DNA reads TGTGCCAGCAGCCGGACTAGCGGGAGGACCCCCTACGAGCAGTACTTC.

This chain connects TRBV24-1 to TRBJ2-1, with 8 positions matching TRBD2. Germline V gene sequence: CDR1 KGHDR, CDR2 SFDVKD. After removal of 2 bases from V and 7 bases from J, the junction contained 15 bases not matched to a gene. The CDR3 runs 18 residues. CDR3 coding DNA: TGTGCCACCAGTGATTCCCCGCAACCAGGGACTAGAGCAAATGAGCAGTTCTTC. This translates into CATSDSPQPGTRANEQFF.

V is TRBV12-3 or TRBV12-4 and J is TRBJ2-5; 7 nucleotides match TRBD1. V dropped 4 bases and J dropped 0; count of bases not matched to a gene: 8. The length of the CDR3 is 16 residues. The CDR3 here is CASSSPPGTDQETQYF. DNA of the CDR3: TGTGCCAGCAGTTCCCCTCCCGGGACAGACCAAGAGACCCAGTACTTC.